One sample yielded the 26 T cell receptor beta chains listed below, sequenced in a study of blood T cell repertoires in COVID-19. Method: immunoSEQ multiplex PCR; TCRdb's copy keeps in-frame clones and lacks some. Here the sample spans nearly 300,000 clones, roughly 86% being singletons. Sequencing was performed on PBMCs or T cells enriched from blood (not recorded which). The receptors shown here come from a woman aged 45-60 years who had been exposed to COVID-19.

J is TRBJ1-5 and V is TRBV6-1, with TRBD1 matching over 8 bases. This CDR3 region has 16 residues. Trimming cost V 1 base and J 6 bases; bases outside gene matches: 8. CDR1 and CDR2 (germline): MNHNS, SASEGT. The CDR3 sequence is CASSEDASGGFQPQHF. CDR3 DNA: TGTGCCAGCAGTGAAGATGCGTCAGGGGGCTTTCAGCCCCAGCATTTT.

The CDR3 is CASSSRLGNQPQHF. As DNA, the CDR3 is TGTGCCAGCAGTTCGAGGTTGGGCAATCAGCCCCAGCATTTT. This chain uses TRBV28 with TRBJ1-5; D is unresolved. CDR3 length: 14 amino acids. In germline, CDR1 is MDHEN, CDR2 SYDVKM. V was pared by 4 bases and J by 2 bases, with 9 bases between.

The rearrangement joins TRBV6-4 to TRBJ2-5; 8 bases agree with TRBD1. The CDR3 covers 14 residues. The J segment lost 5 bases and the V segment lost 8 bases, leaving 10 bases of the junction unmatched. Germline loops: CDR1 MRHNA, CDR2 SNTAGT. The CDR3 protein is CASPGQGARETQYF. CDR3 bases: TGTGCCAGCCCAGGACAGGGTGCTCGTGAGACCCAGTACTTC.

This chain's CDR3 is CASSSRLASEQYF. CDR3 sequence (DNA): TGTGCCAGCAGCTCCAGACTAGCCAGCGAGCAGTACTTC. The rearrangement uses TRBV7-8 and TRBJ2-7; TRBD2 agrees at 7 bases. V shed 4 bases, J shed 6 bases, and the junction held 6 bases outside the gene matches. Germline CDR1 and CDR2: SGHVS and FQNEAQ. This CDR3 region has 13 residues.

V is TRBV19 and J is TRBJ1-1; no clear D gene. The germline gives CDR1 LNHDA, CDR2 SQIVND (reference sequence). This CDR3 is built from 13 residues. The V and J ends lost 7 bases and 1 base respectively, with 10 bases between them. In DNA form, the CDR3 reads TGTGCCAGTACCCAGAGGGAGAACACTGAAGCTTTCTTT. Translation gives CASTQRENTEAFF.

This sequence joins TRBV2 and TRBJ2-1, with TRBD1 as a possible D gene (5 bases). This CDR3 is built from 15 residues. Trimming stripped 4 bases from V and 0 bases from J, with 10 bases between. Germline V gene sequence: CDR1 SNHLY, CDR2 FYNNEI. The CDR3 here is CASSAYTGSYNEQFF. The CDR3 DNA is TGTGCCAGCAGTGCCTACACAGGCTCCTACAATGAGCAGTTCTTC.

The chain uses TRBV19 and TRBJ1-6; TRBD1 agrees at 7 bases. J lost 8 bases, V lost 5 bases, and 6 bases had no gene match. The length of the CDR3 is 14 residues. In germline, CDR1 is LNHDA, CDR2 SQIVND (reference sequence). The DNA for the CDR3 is TGTGCCAGTAGTTGGACAGGAGAAGATTCACCCCTCCACTTT. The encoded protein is CASSWTGEDSPLHF.

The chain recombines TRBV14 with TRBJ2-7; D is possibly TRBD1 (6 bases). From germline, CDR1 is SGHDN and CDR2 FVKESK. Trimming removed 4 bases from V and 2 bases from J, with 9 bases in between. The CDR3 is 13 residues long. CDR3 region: CASSPGVAYEQYF. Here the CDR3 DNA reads TGTGCCAGCAGCCCAGGGGTTGCCTACGAGCAGTACTTC.

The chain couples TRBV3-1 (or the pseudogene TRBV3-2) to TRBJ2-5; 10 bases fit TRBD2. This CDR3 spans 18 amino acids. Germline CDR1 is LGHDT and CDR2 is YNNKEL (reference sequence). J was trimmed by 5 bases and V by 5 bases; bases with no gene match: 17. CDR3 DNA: TGTGCCAGCAGCAAACGGTCTCTGGAGCGGGGGGGCGAGGAGACCCAGTACTTC. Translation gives CASSKRSLERGGEETQYF.

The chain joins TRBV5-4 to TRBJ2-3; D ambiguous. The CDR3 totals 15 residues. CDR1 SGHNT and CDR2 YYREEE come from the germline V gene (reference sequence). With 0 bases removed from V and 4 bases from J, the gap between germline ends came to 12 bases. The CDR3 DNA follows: TGTGCCAGCAGCTTGGCCAGTTATCAGGCAGATACGCAGTATTTT. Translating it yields CASSLASYQADTQYF.

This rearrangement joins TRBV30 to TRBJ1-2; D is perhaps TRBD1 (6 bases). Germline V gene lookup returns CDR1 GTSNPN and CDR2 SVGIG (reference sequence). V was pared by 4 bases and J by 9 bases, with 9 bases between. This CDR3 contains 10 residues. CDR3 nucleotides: TGTGCCTGGAACAGGGCCCGCTACACCTTC. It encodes CAWNRARYTF.

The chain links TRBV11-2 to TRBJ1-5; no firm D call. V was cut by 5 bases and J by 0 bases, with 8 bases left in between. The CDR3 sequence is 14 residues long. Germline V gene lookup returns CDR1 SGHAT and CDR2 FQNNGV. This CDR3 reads CASSGLNSNQPQHF. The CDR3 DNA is TGTGCCAGCAGCGGGCTAAATAGCAATCAGCCCCAGCATTTT.

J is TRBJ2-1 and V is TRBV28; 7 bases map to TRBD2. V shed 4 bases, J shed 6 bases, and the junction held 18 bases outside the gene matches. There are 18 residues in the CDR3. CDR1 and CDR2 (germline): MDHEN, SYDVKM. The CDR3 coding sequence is TGTGCCAGCAGTTACCGGCCCCTTATTTTCGGGGGGTCCAATGAGCAGTTCTTC. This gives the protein CASSYRPLIFGGSNEQFF. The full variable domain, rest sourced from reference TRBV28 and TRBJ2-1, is DVKVTQSSRYLVKRTGEKVFLECVQDMDHENMFWYRQDPGLGLRLIYFSYDVKMKEKGDIPEGYSVSREKKERFSLILESASTNQTSMYLCASSYRPLIFGGSNEQFFGPGTRLTVL.

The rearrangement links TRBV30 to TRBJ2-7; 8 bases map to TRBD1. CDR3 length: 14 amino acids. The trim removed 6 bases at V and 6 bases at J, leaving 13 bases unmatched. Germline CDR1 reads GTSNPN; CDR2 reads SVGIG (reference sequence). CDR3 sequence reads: CACHGGRGLSEQYF. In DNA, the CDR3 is TGTGCCTGCCACGGAGGCAGGGGGCTAAGCGAGCAGTACTTC.

As DNA, the CDR3 is TGTGCCAGCAGTTATTCGACAGGGGTACGTAATCAGCCCCAGCATTTT. It encodes CASSYSTGVRNQPQHF. V usage is TRBV6-2 or TRBV6-3 and J usage is TRBJ1-5; TRBD1 matches 8 bases. Germline V CDR1 and CDR2: MNHEY, SVGEGT. V was pared by 3 bases and J by 4 bases, with 8 bases of the junction left unmatched. The CDR3 spans 16 residues.

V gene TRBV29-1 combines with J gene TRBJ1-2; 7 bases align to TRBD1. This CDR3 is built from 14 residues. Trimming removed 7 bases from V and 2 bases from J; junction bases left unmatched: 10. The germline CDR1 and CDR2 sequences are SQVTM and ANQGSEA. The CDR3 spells CSAETGAENYGYTF. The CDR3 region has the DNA TGCAGCGCCGAAACAGGGGCAGAGAACTATGGCTACACCTTC. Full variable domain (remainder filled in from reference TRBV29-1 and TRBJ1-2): SAVISQKPSRDICQRGTSLTIQCQVDSQVTMMFWYRQQPGQSLTLIATANQGSEATYESGFVIDKFPISRPNLTFSTLTVSNMSPEDSSIYLCSAETGAENYGYTFGSGTRLTVV.

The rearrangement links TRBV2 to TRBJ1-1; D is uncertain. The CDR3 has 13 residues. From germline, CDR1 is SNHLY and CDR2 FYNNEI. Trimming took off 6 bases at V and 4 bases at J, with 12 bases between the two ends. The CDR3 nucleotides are TGTGCCAGCAGAATTAACGTCGGCACTGAAGCTTTCTTT. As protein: CASRINVGTEAFF.

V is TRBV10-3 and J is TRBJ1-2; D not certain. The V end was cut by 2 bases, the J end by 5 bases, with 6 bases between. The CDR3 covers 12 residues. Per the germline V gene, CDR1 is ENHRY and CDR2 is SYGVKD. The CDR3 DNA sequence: TGTGCCATCAGTGAGAACCTATATGGCTACACCTTC. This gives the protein CAISENLYGYTF.

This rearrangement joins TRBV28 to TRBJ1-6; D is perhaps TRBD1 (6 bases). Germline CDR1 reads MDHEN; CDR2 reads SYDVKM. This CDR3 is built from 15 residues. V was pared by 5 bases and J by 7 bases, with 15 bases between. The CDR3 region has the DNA TGTGCCAGCAGTCCCTCCCTGGGGGCAAATTCACCCCTCCACTTT. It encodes CASSPSLGANSPLHF.

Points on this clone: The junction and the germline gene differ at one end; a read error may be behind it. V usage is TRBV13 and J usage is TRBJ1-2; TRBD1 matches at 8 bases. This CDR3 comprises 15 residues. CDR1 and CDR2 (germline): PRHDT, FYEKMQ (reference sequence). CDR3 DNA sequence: TGTGCGAGCAGTATTCGTGCAGGGGGCTCGTATGGCTACACCTTC. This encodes CASSIRAGGSYGYTF.

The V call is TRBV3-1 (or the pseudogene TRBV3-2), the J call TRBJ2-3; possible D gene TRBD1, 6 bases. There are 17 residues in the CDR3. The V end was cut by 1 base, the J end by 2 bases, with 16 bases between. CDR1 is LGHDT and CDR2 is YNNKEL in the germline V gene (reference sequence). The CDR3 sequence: CASSQGGTPTTTDTQYF. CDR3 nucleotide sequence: TGTGCCAGCAGCCAAGGGGGGACACCCACCACCACAGATACGCAGTATTTT.

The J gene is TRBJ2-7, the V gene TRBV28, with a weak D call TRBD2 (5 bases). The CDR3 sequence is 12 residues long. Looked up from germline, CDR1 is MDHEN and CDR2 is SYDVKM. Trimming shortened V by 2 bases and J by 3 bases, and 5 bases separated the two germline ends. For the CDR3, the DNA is TGTGCCAGCAGTTTAACTAGCTACGAGCAGTACTTC. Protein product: CASSLTSYEQYF. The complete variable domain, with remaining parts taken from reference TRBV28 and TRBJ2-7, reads DVKVTQSSRYLVKRTGEKVFLECVQDMDHENMFWYRQDPGLGLRLIYFSYDVKMKEKGDIPEGYSVSREKKERFSLILESASTNQTSMYLCASSLTSYEQYFGPGTRLTVT.

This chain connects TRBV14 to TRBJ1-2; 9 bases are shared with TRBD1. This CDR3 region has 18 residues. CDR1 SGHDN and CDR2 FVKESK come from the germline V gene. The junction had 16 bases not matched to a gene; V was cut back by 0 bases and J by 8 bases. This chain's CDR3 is CASSQESGQGSSSRGYTF. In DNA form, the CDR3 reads TGTGCCAGCAGCCAAGAGTCGGGACAGGGCTCTTCATCGAGGGGCTACACCTTC.

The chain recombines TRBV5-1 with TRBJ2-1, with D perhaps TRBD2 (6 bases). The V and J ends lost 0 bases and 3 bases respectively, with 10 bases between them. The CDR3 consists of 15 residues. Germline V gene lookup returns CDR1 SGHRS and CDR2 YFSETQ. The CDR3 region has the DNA TGCGCCAGCAGCTTGGACGGGAGAAACTACAATGAGCAGTTCTTC. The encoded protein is CASSLDGRNYNEQFF.

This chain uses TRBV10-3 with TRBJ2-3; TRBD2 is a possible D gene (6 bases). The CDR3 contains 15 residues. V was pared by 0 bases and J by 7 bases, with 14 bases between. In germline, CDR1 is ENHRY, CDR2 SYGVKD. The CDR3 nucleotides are TGTGCCATCAGTGAGTCGACTCCGGCGGGGCATACGCAGTATTTT. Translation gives CAISESTPAGHTQYF.

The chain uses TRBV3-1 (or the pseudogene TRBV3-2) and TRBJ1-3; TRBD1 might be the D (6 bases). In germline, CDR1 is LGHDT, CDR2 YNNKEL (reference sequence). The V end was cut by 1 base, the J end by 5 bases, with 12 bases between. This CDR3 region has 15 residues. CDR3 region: CASSQALTGRNTIYF. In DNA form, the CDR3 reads TGTGCCAGCAGCCAAGCCCTCACAGGGCGAAACACCATATATTTT.